The 18 T cell receptor beta chains below all came from one sample that was sequenced in a study of shared clonotypes between healthy human individuals. The method was immunoSEQ multiplex PCR; TCRdb's version includes in-frame clones alone and lacks a portion of them. The sample gives 90,000 to 150,000 clones, about 70% of which show up once; roughly 24% is in the top ten. Source material: memory CD8+ T cells sorted from blood. Regarding subset: CD45RO+ cells pooled with CCR7-negative TemRA cells. The source is a woman younger than 45 in good health.

The rearrangement joins TRBV20-1 to TRBJ2-1; D not certain. The CDR3 contains 10 residues. With 5 bases removed from V and 5 bases from J, the gap between germline ends came to 4 bases. The V gene's germline CDR1 is DFQATT and CDR2 SNEGSKA (reference sequence). The CDR3 loop is CSAVNNEQFF. CDR3 DNA: TGCAGTGCTGTTAACAATGAGCAGTTCTTC.

Comment on this clone: The same CDR3 can be traced to other DNA sequences in this sample. This chain connects TRBV5-1 to TRBJ1-3; 7 positions match TRBD1. Losses at the gene ends were 4 bases for V and 2 bases for J; bases not matched to a gene: 3. Looked up from germline, CDR1 is SGHRS and CDR2 is YFSETQ. This CDR3 comprises 14 residues. In nucleotides, the CDR3 is TGCGCCAGCAGCGCGGGGACAGCTGGAAACACCATATATTTT. The encoded protein is CASSAGTAGNTIYF.

The J gene is TRBJ1-4, the V gene TRBV6-5; no reliable D call. There are 14 residues in the CDR3. The germline V and J ends were trimmed by 5 bases and 4 bases, with 11 bases remaining between them. Germline V lookup: CDR1 MNHEY, CDR2 SVGAGI. CDR3 bases: TGTGCCAGCAGTCGTACCAGGATTAATGAAAAACTGTTTTTT. Protein product: CASSRTRINEKLFF.

The CDR3 is CASSDRASGRANNEQFF. In DNA, the CDR3 is TGTGCCAGCAGTGATCGGGCTAGCGGGAGGGCCAACAATGAGCAGTTCTTC. This sequence joins TRBV25-1 and TRBJ2-1, with 12 bases matching TRBD2. In germline, CDR1 is MGHDK, CDR2 SYGVNS. This CDR3 has 17 amino acids. J gave up 5 bases and V 3 bases, and 8 bases lay outside the gene matches.

The chain is built from TRBV11-3 and TRBJ2-5; no definite D call. This CDR3 comprises 13 residues. In germline, CDR1 is SGHNT, CDR2 YENEEA. V dropped 5 bases and J dropped 1 base, with 8 bases sitting between them. The DNA of the CDR3 is TGTGCCAGCAGCCCAGCAGGCCAAGAGACCCAGTACTTC. It encodes CASSPAGQETQYF.

The rearrangement uses TRBV27 and TRBJ1-5, with 8 bases matching TRBD1. CDR3 length equals 15 residues. CDR1 MNHEY and CDR2 SMNVEV come from the germline V gene (reference sequence). Trimming at V came to 8 bases and at J to 2 bases, leaving 8 bases not matched to a gene. CDR3 sequence (DNA): TGTGCCAGCTCCACCGACAGGGGTCGCAATCAGCCCCAGCATTTT. Amino acids: CASSTDRGRNQPQHF.

The chain employs TRBV11-1 and TRBJ2-5; a weak D match, TRBD1 (6 bases). The CDR3 has 16 residues. Trimming took 3 bases from V and 5 from J, leaving 19 bases between them. Germline V CDR1 and CDR2: SGHAT, FQDESV (reference sequence). The CDR3 loop is CASSLGLEQGIETQYF. The CDR3 DNA sequence: TGTGCCAGCAGCTTGGGATTGGAACAGGGTATCGAGACCCAGTACTTC.

Worth noting for this clone: A much larger clone is a single base away; this may be a read error. The chain combines TRBV15 with TRBJ2-1; D is perhaps TRBD2 (6 bases). Germline V gene lookup returns CDR1 LNHNV and CDR2 YYDKDF (reference sequence). The CDR3 sequence is 14 residues long. The ends were cut back, 3 bases at V and 9 bases at J, with 15 bases in the middle. This CDR3 is CATSSSGTHSEQFF. In nucleotides, the CDR3 is TGTGCCACCAGCAGCTCCGGGACTCACAGTGAGCAGTTCTTC.

The genes are TRBV7-9 and TRBJ2-7; D not resolved. The CDR3 is 12 amino acids. V was pared by 5 bases and J by 3 bases, with 8 bases between. Looked up from germline, CDR1 is SEHNR and CDR2 is FQNEAQ (reference sequence). The CDR3 sequence is CASSPHHYEQYF. CDR3 in DNA: TGTGCCAGCAGCCCCCACCACTACGAGCAGTACTTC.

On this clone: Other DNA sequences from this sample encode an identical CDR3 as well. This sequence joins TRBV29-1 and TRBJ2-5; 7 nucleotides line up with TRBD1. The end of the DNA fits TRBJ2-7 better, so the J call may be wrong. The CDR3 length is 12 residues. CDR1 and CDR2 from the germline V gene are SQVTM and ANQGSEA. CDR3 nucleotide sequence: TGCAGCGTGAGGGACAGTACCTACGAGCAGTACTTC. Protein product: CSVRDSTYEQYF.

The V and J genes are TRBV5-1 and TRBJ2-3, with D maybe TRBD1 (6 bases). Trimming stripped 3 bases from V and 1 base from J, with 18 bases between. CDR3 size: 17 residues. Germline values: CDR1 SGHRS, CDR2 YFSETQ. The CDR3 DNA sequence: TGCGCCAGCAGCTCCTCCGGGAACAGGGTAGGCACAGATACGCAGTATTTT. This sequence encodes CASSSSGNRVGTDTQYF.

The chain is built from TRBV9 and TRBJ1-2; the match to TRBD1 covers 7 bases. The junction had 6 bases not matched to a gene; V was cut back by 2 bases and J by 2 bases. The germline CDR1 and CDR2 sequences are SGDLS and YYNGEE. This CDR3 region has 15 residues. The CDR3 bases are TGTGCCAGCAGCGTCGCCGGGACAGCCAACTATGGCTACACCTTC. It is translated as CASSVAGTANYGYTF.

This clone appeared a single time. This chain connects TRBV11-2 to TRBJ2-7, with D perhaps TRBD1 (6 bases). The CDR3 has 16 residues. Trimming stripped 0 bases from V and 1 base from J, with 13 bases between. CDR1 SGHAT and CDR2 FQNNGV come from the germline V gene. The CDR3 loop reads CASSLETGLYSYEQYF. The CDR3 DNA is TGTGCCAGCAGCTTAGAAACAGGGCTTTATTCCTACGAGCAGTACTTC.

The chain has TRBV10-3 and TRBJ2-7; 8 bases are a match to TRBD1. The CDR3 spans 14 residues. The ends lost 6 bases at V and 2 bases at J; junction bases unmatched: 6. The germline CDR1 and CDR2 sequences are ENHRY and SYGVKD. CDR3 bases: TGTGCCATCAGGAGGACAGGGATCCCCTACGAGCAGTACTTC. Protein: CAIRRTGIPYEQYF.

V usage is TRBV11-1 and J usage is TRBJ1-1; D is ambiguous. The germline V gene has CDR1 SGHAT and CDR2 FQDESV (reference sequence). Deletions cut 0 bases from V and 2 bases from J, with 22 bases between. This CDR3 is built from 19 residues. The CDR3 region has the DNA TGTGCCAGCAGCTTAGCGCTAATTAGGCGGGGTTCCGCCAACACTGAAGCTTTCTTT. It specifies CASSLALIRRGSANTEAFF.

This chain links TRBV25-1 with TRBJ2-1; D call uncertain. The CDR3 extends over 11 amino acids. V was pared by 4 bases and J by 6 bases, with 4 bases between. Germline loops: CDR1 MGHDK, CDR2 SYGVNS. This CDR3 reads CASSGANEQFF. The CDR3 nucleotides read TGTGCCAGCAGTGGGGCCAATGAGCAGTTCTTC.

The V call is TRBV6-6, the J call TRBJ2-7; no firm D call. This CDR3 contains 12 residues. The germline V gene encodes CDR1 MNHNY and CDR2 SVGAGI (reference sequence). V gave up 6 bases and J gave up 1 base, with 7 bases separating them. The CDR3 reads CASRLGSYEQYF. The CDR3, as DNA: TGTGCCAGCAGGCTAGGTTCCTACGAGCAGTACTTC.

The chain recombines TRBV25-1 with TRBJ2-3, with D hard to call. This CDR3 has 15 amino acids. The germline CDR1 and CDR2 sequences are MGHDK and SYGVNS. Trimming cost V 4 bases and J 4 bases, with 15 bases left between them. The CDR3 nucleotides are TGTGCCAGCAGTGGTTCTTCCTCAATCCCAGATACGCAGTATTTT. Translating gives CASSGSSSIPDTQYF.